A selection of T cell receptor beta chains follows, all from one sample in a study of blood T cell repertoires in COVID-19. Sequencing was performed with immunoSEQ multiplex PCR; in TCRdb, only in-frame clones are kept and a portion is missing. The table has about 190,000 clones, about 81% seen once. Sequencing input: PBMCs or T cells enriched from blood (not recorded which). The source is a young woman who had recovered from COVID-19. Each CDR3 is given with its conserved first and last residue. A D gene is named only where the DNA matches it firmly. Clone size appears in some rows only: once, few, many, or a class for an expanded clone.

j_gene,len,abundance,v_gene,d_gene,CDR3aa,CDR3nt
TRBJ1-1,11,NA,TRBV6-5,NA,CASSYKGFAFF,TGTGCCAGCAGTTACAAGGGGTTCGCTTTCTTT
TRBJ2-1,15,NA,TRBV7-8,TRBD2,CASSPSGTSYNEQFF,TGTGCCAGCAGCCCTAGCGGTACCTCCTACAATGAGCAGTTCTTC
TRBJ1-1,13,once,TRBV5-1,NA,CASSRIDSLEAFF,TGCGCCAGCAGCCGCATAGACTCCCTTGAAGCTTTCTTT
TRBJ2-1,12,NA,TRBV6-5,NA,CASTLLAYEQFF,TGTGCCAGCACTTTACTAGCCTATGAGCAGTTCTTC
TRBJ1-1,13,NA,TRBV27,NA,CASSWTPGVVAFF,TGTGCCAGCAGTTGGACACCGGGGGTGGTGGCTTTCTTT
TRBJ2-1,15,NA,TRBV19,TRBD2,CASSEYAGAYNEQFF,TGTGCCAGTAGTGAGTATGCGGGGGCCTACAATGAGCAGTTCTTC
TRBJ2-3,17,NA,TRBV5-1,TRBD2,CASSLGSLAGGGDTQYF,TGCGCCAGCAGCTTGGGGAGCCTAGCGGGAGGGGGAGATACGCAGTATTTT
TRBJ1-3,16,NA,TRBV7-8,NA,CASSVAVPNSGNTIYF,TGTGCCAGCAGCGTCGCGGTCCCGAACTCTGGAAACACCATATATTTT
TRBJ1-2,12,once,TRBV24-1,TRBD1,CATSTGGSGYTF,TGTGCCACCTCCACAGGGGGTAGCGGCTACACCTTC
TRBJ2-2,20,NA,TRBV7-3,TRBD2,CASSLDQDTRTSANTGELFF,TGTGCCAGCAGCTTAGACCAGGACACCCGAACTAGCGCGAACACCGGGGAGCTGTTTTTT
TRBJ2-7,15,once,TRBV5-4,NA,CASSSRVGSSYEQYF,TGTGCCAGCAGCTCGAGGGTAGGGAGCTCCTACGAGCAGTACTTC
TRBJ2-3,14,NA,TRBV5-1,NA,CASSLETNTDTQYF,TGCGCCAGCAGCTTAGAGACAAACACAGATACGCAGTATTTT
TRBJ1-3,18,NA,TRBV5-1,NA,CASSSVGQGFTSGNTIYF,TGCGCCAGCAGCTCAGTTGGGCAGGGCTTCACCTCTGGAAACACCATATATTTT
TRBJ2-3,15,NA,TRBV5-1,NA,CASSLFGEVTDTQYF,TGCGCCAGCAGCTTGTTCGGTGAGGTCACAGATACGCAGTATTTT
TRBJ2-7,14,NA,TRBV15,NA,CATSRDIRSLEQYF,TGTGCCACCAGCAGGGACATCCGGTCGCTCGAGCAGTACTTC
TRBJ2-1,16,NA,TRBV29-1,TRBD2,CSVEGGLAGSYNEQFF,TGCAGCGTTGAGGGAGGACTAGCGGGCTCCTACAATGAGCAGTTCTTC
TRBJ2-7,12,NA,TRBV28,NA,CASRRTTYEQYF,TGTGCCAGCCGCCGGACAACCTACGAGCAGTACTTC
TRBJ2-3,15,NA,TRBV5-1,NA,CASSLVTGRTDTQYF,TGCGCCAGCAGCTTGGTCACCGGGAGAACAGATACGCAGTATTTT
TRBJ1-5,14,NA,TRBV7-8,TRBD1,CASTEGQFNQPQHF,TGTGCCAGCACCGAGGGACAGTTCAATCAGCCCCAGCATTTT
TRBJ1-2,17,NA,TRBV7-8,NA,CASSHRESLFSYYGYTF,TGTGCCAGCAGCCACCGGGAGAGCCTATTTAGTTACTATGGCTACACCTTC
TRBJ1-5,17,NA,TRBV19,TRBD1,CASSIGTGGQSNQPQHF,TGTGCCAGTAGTATCGGGACAGGGGGTCAGAGCAATCAGCCCCAGCATTTT
TRBJ2-7,14,NA,TRBV2,NA,CASTMGLDPYEQYF,TGTGCCAGCACCATGGGACTGGATCCCTACGAGCAGTACTTC
TRBJ1-4,13,few,TRBV2,TRBD1,CASSAPGGRKLFF,TGTGCCAGCAGTGCGCCAGGGGGGAGAAAACTGTTTTTT
TRBJ2-1,16,NA,TRBV6-5,TRBD2,CASSSRGGRSYNEQFF,TGTGCCAGCAGTTCTCGTGGCGGGAGGTCCTACAATGAGCAGTTCTTC
TRBJ2-1,14,NA,TRBV19,NA,CASSIYDSYNEQFF,TGTGCCAGTAGTATCTATGACAGCTACAATGAGCAGTTCTTC
TRBJ1-5,13,NA,TRBV15,NA,CATEGGSNQPQHF,TGTGCCACCGAAGGAGGCAGCAATCAGCCCCAGCATTTT
TRBJ1-6,14,NA,TRBV9,NA,CASQGFSYNSPLHF,TGTGCCAGTCAGGGTTTCTCCTATAATTCACCCCTCCACTTT
TRBJ1-4,17,few,TRBV7-2,TRBD1,CASSLGGQGAKGEKLFF,TGTGCCAGCAGCTTGGGGGGACAGGGGGCTAAGGGTGAAAAACTGTTTTTT
TRBJ1-1,14,NA,TRBV2,TRBD1,CASSEYGTGGSAFF,TGTGCCAGCAGTGAATACGGGACAGGGGGCTCGGCTTTCTTT